One sample yielded the 21 T cell receptor beta chains listed below, sequenced in a study of T cells expressing NK-cell markers. TCRdb reprocessed the 5' RACE reads; each CDR3 protein has one entry and no DNA is given. This sample contains 350,000 to 450,000 distinct CDR3 sequences. The source material was blood T cells: a sorted CD56 or NKG2C T cell subset, CD4+ or CD8+ T cells, or bulk PBMC T cells (not recorded which). These receptors were collected from a man aged 18-75 years in good health.

The rearrangement joins TRBV6-2 or TRBV6-3 to TRBJ1-1; TCRdb gives TRBD1 as the D gene, but with no DNA this cannot be confirmed. Looked up from germline, CDR1 is MNHEY and CDR2 is SVGEGT. The CDR3 loop spans 14 amino acids. CDR3 sequence reads: CASSPTTVNTEAFF.

This rearrangement joins TRBV7-9 to TRBJ1-1; TCRdb outputs TRBD1, but without DNA this stays unchecked. This CDR3 region has 14 residues. Per germline, CDR1 SEHNR and CDR2 FQNEAQ (reference sequence). CDR3: CASIQGVSNTEAFF.

V is TRBV30 and J is TRBJ2-5; TCRdb calls TRBD2, which cannot be checked without DNA. Germline CDR1 GTSNPN, CDR2 SVGIG (reference sequence). The CDR3 loop spans 14 amino acids. The CDR3 region is CAWSSIGLQETQYF. Based on the CDR3 plus reference TRBV30 and TRBJ2-5, the full variable domain is SQTIHQWPATLVQPVGSPLSLECTVEGTSNPNLYWYRQAAGRGLQLLFYSVGIGQISSEVPQNLSASRPQDRQFILSSKKLLLSDSGFYLCAWSSIGLQETQYFGPGTRLLVL.

V and J are TRBV15 and TRBJ2-5; TCRdb picks TRBD1, but there is no DNA to check that call. Germline V gene lookup returns CDR1 LNHNV and CDR2 YYDKDF (reference sequence). There are 15 residues in the CDR3. CDR3 region: CATSRDGGREETQYF. The full variable domain, rest sourced from reference TRBV15 and TRBJ2-5, is DAMVIQNPRYQVTQFGKPVTLSCSQTLNHNVMYWYQQKSSQAPKLLFHYYDKDFNNEADTPDNFQSRRPNTSFCFLDIRSPGLGDTAMYLCATSRDGGREETQYFGPGTRLLVL.

The chain combines TRBV12-3 or TRBV12-4 with TRBJ1-1; TCRdb lists TRBD1, though no DNA is available to test this call. The CDR3 is 13 amino acids. The CDR3 spells CASSQGLSTEAFF.

The V and J genes are TRBV20-1 and TRBJ2-3; the D gene TCRdb calls, TRBD2, cannot be checked with no DNA. CDR3 length: 16 residues. Germline-derived CDR1 and CDR2 are DFQATT and SNEGSKA (reference sequence). The CDR3 here is CSARANRASLGDTQYF.

The gene calls are TRBV7-6 and TRBJ2-3; without DNA, the TCRdb call of TRBD1 cannot be checked. Germline V gene lookup returns CDR1 SGHVS and CDR2 FNYEAQ. There are 17 residues in the CDR3. CDR3 residues: CASSLRVVGTLTDTQYF.

V and J are TRBV20-1 and TRBJ1-2; TCRdb designates TRBD1, a call that cannot be tested without DNA. Germline V gene data show CDR1 as DFQATT and CDR2 as SNEGSKA (reference sequence). The CDR3 has 13 residues. This chain's CDR3 is CSALLDRGYGYTF.

The rearrangement joins TRBV2 to TRBJ2-1; TCRdb's D call, TRBD1, is unchecked because there is no DNA. Germline values: CDR1 SNHLY, CDR2 FYNNEI. The CDR3 covers 14 residues. Here the CDR3 reads CASRLGGFSDEQFF.

CDR3 region: CASSVDRVSETQYF. This chain uses TRBV6-1 with TRBJ2-5; TCRdb's D call of TRBD1 is untestable without DNA. Germline CDR1 is MNHNS and CDR2 is SASEGT. This CDR3 is 14 amino acids long.

This chain uses TRBV11-2 with TRBJ2-7; TCRdb outputs TRBD1, but without DNA this stays unchecked. Germline lookup yields CDR1 SGHAT and CDR2 FQNNGV. This CDR3 contains 15 residues. The CDR3 loop is CASSRLTGSNYEQYF.

V usage is TRBV25-1 and J usage is TRBJ2-4; there is no DNA to check the TCRdb D call of TRBD2. This CDR3 has 14 residues. Germline V lookup: CDR1 MGHDK, CDR2 SYGVNS. CDR3 protein: CASSEINRGNIQYF.

This chain connects TRBV7-3 to TRBJ2-5; the D call of TRBD2 rests on TCRdb alone, since no DNA is present to check it. In germline, CDR1 is SGHTA, CDR2 FQGTGA. The CDR3 runs 15 residues. The CDR3 region is CASSPLPAGRETQYF.

The gene calls are TRBV9 and TRBJ2-3; TCRdb's D call of TRBD2 is untestable without DNA. Germline V gene lookup returns CDR1 SGDLS and CDR2 YYNGEE. The CDR3 spans 16 residues. CDR3 in amino acids: CASSVSPGLLTDTQYF. Combining the CDR3 with reference TRBV9 and TRBJ2-3 gives the whole variable domain DSGVTQTPKHLITATGQRVTLRCSPRSGDLSVYWYQQSLDQGLQFLIQYYNGEERAKGNILERFSAQQFPDLHSELNLSSLELGDSALYFCASSVSPGLLTDTQYFGPGTRLTVL.

The chain uses TRBV7-6 and TRBJ2-1; TCRdb returns TRBD1, unconfirmable since there is no DNA. The V gene's germline CDR1 is SGHVS and CDR2 FNYEAQ. The CDR3 totals 15 residues. CDR3 region: CASSSEQGSYNEQFF.

The chain joins TRBV20-1 to TRBJ2-2; the TCRdb call, TRBD1, lacks DNA for checking. From germline, CDR1 is DFQATT and CDR2 SNEGSKA (reference sequence). The CDR3 is 13 residues long. This chain's CDR3 is CSAGDRADGELFF.

This chain links TRBV7-9 with TRBJ2-7; TCRdb names TRBD2, which stays unverified in the absence of DNA. This CDR3 contains 15 residues. The V gene's germline CDR1 is SEHNR and CDR2 FQNEAQ (reference sequence). The chain's CDR3 is CASSQEGLAGDEQYF.

The V and J genes are TRBV21-1 and TRBJ2-3; there is no DNA to check the TCRdb D call of TRBD2. TRBV21-1 has pseudogene status. The CDR3 sequence is 16 residues long. CDR3 loop: CASSSPSGGFTDTQYF.

The gene calls are TRBV6-1 and TRBJ2-7. Germline loops: CDR1 MNHNS, CDR2 SASEGT. There are 14 residues in the CDR3. The CDR3 sequence is CASSREASAYEQYF.

The chain links TRBV2 to TRBJ1-1. The CDR3 consists of 12 residues. Germline V gives CDR1 SNHLY, CDR2 FYNNEI. The CDR3 sequence is CASSDLNREAFF.

The chain employs TRBV20-1 and TRBJ1-5. This CDR3 contains 14 residues. Germline V gene data show CDR1 as DFQATT and CDR2 as SNEGSKA (reference sequence). The CDR3: CSAKTGRGNQPQHF.